Listed here is a single T cell receptor beta chain. This sample was taken from a study of cytomegalovirus exposure and HLA in healthy donors. Study information: T cells numbering around 200 million yielded some 120 million unique TCR beta sequences in an earlier analysis. Early released data comprised 80 million or so unique TCRs from HLA-typed donors. Membership in the Caucasian-associated ancestry cluster was found for about four fifths of roughly 360 genotyped donors.

This CDR3 is built from 15 residues. V was trimmed by 1 base and J by 5 bases, leaving 13 bases between them. CDR1 and CDR2 (germline): SEHNR, FQNEAQ (reference sequence). A multiplex PCR was run with 60 Vbeta primers and 13 Jbeta primers. Profiling relied on immunoSEQ multiplex PCR, and the TCRdb table lists in-frame clones only, not all of them. Of about 150,000 clones in the sample, around 84% were seen once. The sequence came from a woman aged 40 to 50 in good health and CMV-seropositive. Sequenced sample: PBMCs. The V call is TRBV7-9, the J call TRBJ2-3; TRBD1 might be the D (6 bases). In DNA, the CDR3 is TGTGCCAGCAGCTTAGTACAGGGCCGGGGAGATACGCAGTATTTT. Translation gives CASSLVQGRGDTQYF.